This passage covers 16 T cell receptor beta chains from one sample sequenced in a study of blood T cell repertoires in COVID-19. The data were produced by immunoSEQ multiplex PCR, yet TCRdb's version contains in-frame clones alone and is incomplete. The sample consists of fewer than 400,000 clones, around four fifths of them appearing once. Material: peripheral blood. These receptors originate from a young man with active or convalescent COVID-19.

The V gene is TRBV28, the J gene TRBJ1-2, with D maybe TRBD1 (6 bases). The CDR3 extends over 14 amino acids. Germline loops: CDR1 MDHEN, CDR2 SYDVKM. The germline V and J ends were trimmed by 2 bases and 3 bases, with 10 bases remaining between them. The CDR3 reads CASSLTQGYYGYTF. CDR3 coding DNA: TGTGCCAGCAGTTTAACCCAGGGGTACTATGGCTACACCTTC.

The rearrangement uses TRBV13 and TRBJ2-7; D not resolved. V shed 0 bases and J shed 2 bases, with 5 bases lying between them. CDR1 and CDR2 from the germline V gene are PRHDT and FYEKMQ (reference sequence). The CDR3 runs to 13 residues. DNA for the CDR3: TGTGCCAGCAGCTTAGGGTCTACCTACGAGCAGTACTTC. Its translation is CASSLGSTYEQYF.

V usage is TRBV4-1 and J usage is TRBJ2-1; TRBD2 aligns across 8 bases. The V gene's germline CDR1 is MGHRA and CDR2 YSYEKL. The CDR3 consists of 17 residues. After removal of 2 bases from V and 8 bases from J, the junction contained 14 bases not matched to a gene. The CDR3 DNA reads TGCGCCAGCAGCCAAATCGGTTGGCGGGGGGCTATCGATGAGCAGTTCTTC. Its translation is CASSQIGWRGAIDEQFF.

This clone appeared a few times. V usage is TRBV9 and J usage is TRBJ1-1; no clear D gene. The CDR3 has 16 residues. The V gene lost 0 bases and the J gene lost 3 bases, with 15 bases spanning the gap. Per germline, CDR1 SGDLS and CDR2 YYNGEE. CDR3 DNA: TGTGCCAGCAGCGTAGGATTTATGCCTAGAGACACTGAAGCTTTCTTT. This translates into CASSVGFMPRDTEAFF.

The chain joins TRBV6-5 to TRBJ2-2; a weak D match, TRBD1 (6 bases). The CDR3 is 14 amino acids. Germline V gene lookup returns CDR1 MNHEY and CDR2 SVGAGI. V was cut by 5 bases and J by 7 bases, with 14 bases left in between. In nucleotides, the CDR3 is TGTGCCAGCAGTACTTCAGGGGTTGTCGGGGAGCTGTTTTTT. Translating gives CASSTSGVVGELFF.

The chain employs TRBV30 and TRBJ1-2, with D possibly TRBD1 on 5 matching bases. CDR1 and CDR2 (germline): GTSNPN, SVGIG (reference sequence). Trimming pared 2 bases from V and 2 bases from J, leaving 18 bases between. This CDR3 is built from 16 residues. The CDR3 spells CAWSRRLDKSNYGYTF. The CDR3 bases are TGTGCCTGGAGTCGTAGGCTGGACAAATCAAACTATGGCTACACCTTC. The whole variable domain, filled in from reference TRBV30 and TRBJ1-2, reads SQTIHQWPATLVQPVGSPLSLECTVEGTSNPNLYWYRQAAGRGLQLLFYSVGIGQISSEVPQNLSASRPQDRQFILSSKKLLLSDSGFYLCAWSRRLDKSNYGYTFGSGTRLTVV.

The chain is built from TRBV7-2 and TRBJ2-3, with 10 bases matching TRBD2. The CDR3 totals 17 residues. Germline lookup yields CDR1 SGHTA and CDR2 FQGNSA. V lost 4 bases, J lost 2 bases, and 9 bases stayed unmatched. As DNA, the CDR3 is TGTGCCAGCAGCTCCAGGGCAGCGGGGGGGCACACAGATACGCAGTATTTT. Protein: CASSSRAAGGHTDTQYF. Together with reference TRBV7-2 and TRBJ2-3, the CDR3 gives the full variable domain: GAGVSQSPSNKVTEKGKDVELRCDPISGHTALYWYRQSLGQGLEFLIYFQGNSAPDKSGLPSDRFSAERTGGSVSTLTIQRTQQEDSAVYLCASSSRAAGGHTDTQYFGPGTRLTVL.

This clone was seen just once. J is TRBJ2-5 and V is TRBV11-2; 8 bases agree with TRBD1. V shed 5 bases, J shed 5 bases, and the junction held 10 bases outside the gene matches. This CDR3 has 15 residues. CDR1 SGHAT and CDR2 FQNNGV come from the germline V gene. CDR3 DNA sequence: TGTGCCAGCAGCCCCGGACAGGGAAACGTGGAGACCCAGTACTTC. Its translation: CASSPGQGNVETQYF.

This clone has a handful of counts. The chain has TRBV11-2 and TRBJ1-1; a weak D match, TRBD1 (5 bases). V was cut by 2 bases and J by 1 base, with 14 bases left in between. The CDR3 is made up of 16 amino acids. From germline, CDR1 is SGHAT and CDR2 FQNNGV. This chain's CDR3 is CASSLRFGHKNTEAFF. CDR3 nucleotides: TGTGCCAGCAGCTTAAGATTCGGACATAAGAACACTGAAGCTTTCTTT.

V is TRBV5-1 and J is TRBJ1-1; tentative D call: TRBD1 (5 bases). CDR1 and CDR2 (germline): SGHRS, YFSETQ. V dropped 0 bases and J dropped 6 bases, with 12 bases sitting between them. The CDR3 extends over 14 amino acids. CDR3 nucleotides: TGCGCCAGCAGCTTGGCCGGGCGGGGGGCTGAAGCTTTCTTT. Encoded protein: CASSLAGRGAEAFF.

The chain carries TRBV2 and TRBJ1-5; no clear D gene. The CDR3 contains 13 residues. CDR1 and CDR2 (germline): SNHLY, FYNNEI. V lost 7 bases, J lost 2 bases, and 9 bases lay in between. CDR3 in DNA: TGTGCCAGCAAAAGCCTGGGCAATCAGCCCCAGCATTTT. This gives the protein CASKSLGNQPQHF.

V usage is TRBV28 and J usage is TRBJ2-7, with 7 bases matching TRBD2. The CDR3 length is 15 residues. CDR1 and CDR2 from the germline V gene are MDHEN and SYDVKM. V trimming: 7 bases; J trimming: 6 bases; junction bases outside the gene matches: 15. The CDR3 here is CASIGSPPVAGEQYF. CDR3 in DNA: TGTGCCAGCATAGGCAGCCCACCGGTAGCGGGCGAGCAGTACTTC.

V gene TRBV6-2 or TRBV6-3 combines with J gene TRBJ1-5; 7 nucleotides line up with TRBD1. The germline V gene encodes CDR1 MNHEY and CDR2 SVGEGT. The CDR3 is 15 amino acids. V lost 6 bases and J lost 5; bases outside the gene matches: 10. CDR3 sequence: CASSMTGTEHQPQHF. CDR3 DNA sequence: TGTGCCAGCAGCATGACAGGGACTGAACATCAGCCCCAGCATTTT.

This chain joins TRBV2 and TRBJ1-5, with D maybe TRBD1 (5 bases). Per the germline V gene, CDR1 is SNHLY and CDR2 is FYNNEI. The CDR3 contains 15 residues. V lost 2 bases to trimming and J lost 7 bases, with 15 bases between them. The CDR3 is CASSERAGKRQPQHF. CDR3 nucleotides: TGTGCCAGCAGTGAAAGGGCAGGGAAAAGGCAGCCCCAGCATTTT.

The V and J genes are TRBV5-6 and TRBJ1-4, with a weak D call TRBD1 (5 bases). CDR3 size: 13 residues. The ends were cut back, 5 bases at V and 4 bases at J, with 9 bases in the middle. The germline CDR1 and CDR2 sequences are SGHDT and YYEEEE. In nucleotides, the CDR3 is TGTGCCAGCAGTCCCGGGGGTAATGAAAAACTGTTTTTT. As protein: CASSPGGNEKLFF.

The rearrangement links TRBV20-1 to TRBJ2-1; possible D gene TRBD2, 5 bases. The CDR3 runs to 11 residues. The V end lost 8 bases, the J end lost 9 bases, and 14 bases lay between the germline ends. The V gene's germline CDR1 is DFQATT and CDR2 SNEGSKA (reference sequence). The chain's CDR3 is CSSKGLAEQFF. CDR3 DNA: TGCAGTTCCAAAGGACTTGCTGAGCAGTTCTTC.